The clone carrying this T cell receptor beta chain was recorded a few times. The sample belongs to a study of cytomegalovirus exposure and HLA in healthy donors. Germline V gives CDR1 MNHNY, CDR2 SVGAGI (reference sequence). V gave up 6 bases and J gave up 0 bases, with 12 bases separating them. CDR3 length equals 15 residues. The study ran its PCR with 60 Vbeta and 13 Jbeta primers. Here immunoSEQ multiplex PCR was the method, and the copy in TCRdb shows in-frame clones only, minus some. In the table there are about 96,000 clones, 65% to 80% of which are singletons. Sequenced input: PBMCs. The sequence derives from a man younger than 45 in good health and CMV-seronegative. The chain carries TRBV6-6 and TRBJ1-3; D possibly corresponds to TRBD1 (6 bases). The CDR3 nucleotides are TGTGCCAGCAGCCCGAGGACAGACTCTGGAAACACCATATATTTT. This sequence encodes CASSPRTDSGNTIYF.